The rows below give T cell receptor beta chains drawn from one sample of a study of neurological immune-mediated disorders. TCRdb re-derived calls from the 5' RACE reads in MiXCR, one entry per CDR3 protein. The data show 45,000 or so distinct CDR3 sequences, roughly 21% seen once. Material for sequencing was PBMCs. These receptors were collected from a man in his sixties with HTLV-1-associated myelopathy (HAM/TSP). The CDR3 runs from the conserved cysteine through the conserved F or W. The D gene is left open where the match is weak. Clone size appears in some rows only: once, few, many, or a class for an expanded clone.

>TRBV6-6|.|TRBJ2-2|14|many
CASTPTQNTGELFF
TGTGCCAGCACCCCGACTCAGAACACCGGGGAGCTGTTTTTT
>TRBV7-2|TRBD2|TRBJ2-7|15|many
CASSLGLAGGYEQYF
TGTGCCAGCAGCTTGGGACTAGCGGGAGGTTACGAGCAGTACTTC
>TRBV12-3/TRBV12-4|TRBD2|TRBJ2-2|16|many
CASTLGAGGNTGELFF
TGTGCCAGCACTCTGGGGGCGGGAGGGAACACCGGGGAGCTGTTTTTT
>TRBV5-1|TRBD2|TRBJ2-1|19|few
CASSLRPLVSGDSYNEQFF
TGCGCCAGCAGCTTGAGGCCCCTAGTTAGCGGGGACTCCTACAATGAGCAGTTCTTC
>TRBV10-3|.|TRBJ1-1|15|.
CAISSSGALNTEDFF
TGTGCCATCAGTTCGTCGGGGGCATTGAACACTGAAGATTTCTTT
>TRBV12-3/TRBV12-4|.|TRBJ2-7|16|many
CASRFAGPPASYEQYF
TGTGCCAGCAGGTTTGCCGGGCCTCCCGCCTCCTACGAGCAGTACTTC
>TRBV5-1|.|TRBJ2-1|16|.
CASSFRAASSYNDQFF
TGCGCAAGCAGCTTTAGAGCCGCGAGCTCCTACAATGATCAGTTCTTC
>TRBV29-1|.|TRBJ2-5|13|few
CSVQAGGRETQYF
TGCAGCGTTCAAGCCGGGGGGCGTGAGACCCAGTACTTC
>TRBV18|.|TRBJ2-3|13|many
CASSPGPADTQYF
TGTGCCAGCTCACCGGGACCAGCAGATACGCAGTATTTT
>TRBV10-3|.|TRBJ2-7|15|many
CAISESEQGRGEQYF
TGTGCCATCAGTGAGTCGGAACAGGGAAGAGGTGAGCAGTACTTC
>TRBV12-3/TRBV12-4|TRBD1|TRBJ2-7|20|many
CASSLRAGFRQGPTSYEQYF
TGTGCCAGCAGTTTAAGGGCAGGGTTTCGACAGGGGCCAACCTCCTACGAGCAGTACTTC
>TRBV7-9|.|TRBJ2-1|12|many
CASSTVTVEQFF
TGTGCCAGCAGCACCGTCACTGTAGAGCAGTTCTTC
>TRBV29-1|TRBD2|TRBJ2-1|14|few
CSVDPSGRESEQFF
TGCAGCGTTGATCCCAGCGGGAGAGAGAGTGAGCAGTTCTTC
>TRBV5-1|.|TRBJ2-5|16|many
CASSLALLAQGETQYF
TGCGCCAGCAGCTTGGCCCTCTTGGCCCAAGGAGAGACCCAGTACTTC
>TRBV9|.|TRBJ1-1|13|many
CASSPGRGSEAFF
TGTGCCAGCAGCCCAGGTAGGGGCTCTGAAGCTTTCTTT
>TRBV11-3|.|TRBJ1-2|15|many
CASSPRQWSPFGYTF
TGTGCCAGCAGCCCACGACAGTGGAGCCCATTTGGCTACACCTTC
>TRBV3-1|TRBD2|TRBJ2-1|16|.
CASSHLTNLADNEQFF
TGTGCCAGCAGCCACCTAACGAACCTAGCGGACAATGAGCAGTTCTTC
>TRBV5-5|TRBD1|TRBJ2-1|15|many
CASSIQTGFYNEQFF
TGTGCCAGCAGCATCCAGACAGGGTTCTACAATGAGCAGTTCTTC
>TRBV5-1|TRBD2|TRBJ2-7|16|medium-sized
CASSLASGPSTYEQYF
TGCGCCAGCAGCTTGGCTAGCGGGCCCTCGACCTACGAGCAGTACTTC
>TRBV11-2|.|TRBJ2-5|14|many
CASSIEVGQETQYF
TGTGCCAGCAGCATAGAGGTGGGCCAAGAGACCCAGTACTTC
>TRBV5-6|.|TRBJ2-1|16|few
CASSLTGTFPNNEQFF
TGTGCCAGCAGCTTGACCGGGACTTTTCCCAACAATGAGCAGTTCTTC
>TRBV20-1|.|TRBJ1-5|13|many
CSAGVGNNQPQHF
TGCAGTGCTGGTGTGGGGAACAATCAGCCCCAGCATTTT
>TRBV6-2/TRBV6-3|.|TRBJ2-7|14|many
CASSFPTISYEQYF
TGTGCCAGCAGTTTCCCGACAATCTCCTACGAGCAGTACTTC
>TRBV29-1|TRBD1|TRBJ1-2|14|many
CSVEGGDRDYGYTF
TGCAGCGTTGAAGGGGGGGACAGGGACTATGGCTACACCTTC
>TRBV10-3|.|TRBJ2-1|15|many
CAISESGGPNPTQFF
TGTGCCATCAGTGAATCCGGGGGACCCAATCCTACGCAGTTCTTC
>TRBV5-6|.|TRBJ2-1|12|many
CASSPGLNEQFF
TGTGCCAGCAGCCCGGGCCTCAATGAGCAGTTCTTC
>TRBV7-3|.|TRBJ2-7|13|many
CASSLDRGYEQYF
TGTGCCAGCAGCCTCGATAGGGGCTACGAGCAGTACTTC
>TRBV24-1|.|TRBJ2-6|15|.
CATSDHNTGANVLTF
TGTGCCACCAGTGATCACAATACTGGGGCCAACGTCCTGACTTTC
>TRBV18|.|TRBJ2-3|19|few
CASSPLRDDSPERSNTQYF
TGTGCCAGCTCACCACTCCGGGACGATAGTCCGGAACGCTCGAATACGCAGTATTTT
>TRBV29-1|.|TRBJ2-2|13|few
CSVFRGATGELFF
TGCAGCGTATTTAGGGGGGCCACCGGGGAGCTGTTTTTT
>TRBV5-1|TRBD1|TRBJ2-7|14|.
CASSTGQGFYEQYF
TGCGCCAGCAGCACCGGACAGGGATTCTACGAGCAGTACTTC
>TRBV10-3|TRBD1|TRBJ1-2|13|.
CAIMGQGAEGYTF
TGTGCCATCATGGGACAGGGGGCCGAGGGCTACACCTTC
>TRBV5-1|TRBD2|TRBJ2-1|14|few
CASSPSGGDNEQFF
TGCGCCAGCAGCCCCTCGGGGGGGGATAATGAGCAGTTCTTC
>TRBV20-1|.|TRBJ2-1|15|few
CSARDGGALNNEQFF
TGCAGTGCTAGAGACGGAGGGGCCCTTAACAATGAGCAGTTCTTC
>TRBV20-1|.|TRBJ1-2|12|many
CSLTDINYGYTF
TGCAGCCTGACAGATATTAACTATGGCTACACCTTC
>TRBV7-9|.|TRBJ2-1|15|many
CASSLLATSYNEQFF
TGTGCCAGCAGCTTGCTAGCGACCTCCTACAATGAGCAGTTCTTC
>TRBV28|.|TRBJ2-3|18|many
CASSSPTGPPLYTDTQYF
TGTGCCAGCAGTTCGCCGACAGGACCCCCTTTATACACAGATACGCAGTATTTT
>TRBV15|.|TRBJ2-1|15|many
CATSRAQGLKNEQFF
TGTGCCACCAGCAGAGCGCAGGGACTTAAGAATGAGCAGTTCTTC
>TRBV29-1|.|TRBJ1-5|13|many
CSVADTSNQPQHF
TGCAGCGTCGCCGACACTAGCAATCAGCCCCAGCATTTT
>TRBV20-1|TRBD1|TRBJ2-1|11|many
CSAGTGYEQFF
TGCAGTGCCGGGACAGGGTATGAGCAGTTCTTC
>TRBV20-1|TRBD2|TRBJ2-1|16|many
CSARFLAGASYNEQFF
TGCAGTGCTAGGTTTCTAGCGGGAGCTTCCTACAATGAGCAGTTCTTC
>TRBV10-3|.|TRBJ2-1|11|.
CAISEQNEQFF
TGTGCCATCAGTGAGCAAAATGAGCAGTTCTTC
>TRBV5-1|.|TRBJ1-1|13|.
CASSLIGVTEAFF
TGCGCCAGCAGCTTGATCGGGGTCACTGAAGCTTTCTTT
>TRBV12-3/TRBV12-4|TRBD1|TRBJ1-2|16|many
CASTLGQGALNYGYTF
TGTGCCAGCACTTTAGGACAGGGGGCGTTGAACTATGGCTACACCTTC
>TRBV5-1|TRBD2|TRBJ2-1|20|few
CASSLQPTSGREVSYNEQFF
TGCGCCAGCAGCTTGCAGCCTACTAGCGGGAGAGAGGTATCCTACAATGAGCAGTTCTTC
>TRBV20-1|.|TRBJ2-5|15|few
CSAERVGGVQETQYF
TGCAGTGCCGAGAGGGTCGGGGGAGTGCAAGAGACCCAGTACTTC
>TRBV29-1|TRBD1|TRBJ2-3|15|many
CSVDSTGGNTDTQYF
TGCAGCGTTGATTCGACAGGGGGGAACACAGATACGCAGTATTTT
>TRBV27|.|TRBJ1-2|14|many
CASGSGGASRGYTF
TGTGCCAGCGGGTCCGGCGGTGCATCTCGCGGGTACACCTTC
>TRBV20-1|TRBD1|TRBJ1-1|17|many
CSARAIQGTGLGGEAFF
TGCAGTGCTAGAGCCATACAGGGGACGGGTCTAGGTGGTGAAGCTTTCTTT
>TRBV7-8|TRBD1|TRBJ1-5|16|many
CASSSRDRVTNQPQHF
TGTGCCAGCAGCTCCAGGGACAGGGTAACCAATCAGCCCCAGCATTTT
>TRBV25-1|.|TRBJ1-1|14|many
CASSEWRDSTEAFF
TGTGCCAGCAGTGAATGGAGGGATTCCACTGAAGCTTTCTTT
>TRBV5-1|TRBD2|TRBJ2-1|16|.
CASALRPGGGYNEQFF
TGTGCCAGCGCTCTCCGCCCGGGAGGCGGTTACAATGAGCAGTTCTTC
>TRBV10-2|TRBD1|TRBJ1-5|14|many
CASRASGGNQPQHF
TGCGCCAGCAGGGCGTCAGGGGGGAATCAGCCCCAGCATTTT